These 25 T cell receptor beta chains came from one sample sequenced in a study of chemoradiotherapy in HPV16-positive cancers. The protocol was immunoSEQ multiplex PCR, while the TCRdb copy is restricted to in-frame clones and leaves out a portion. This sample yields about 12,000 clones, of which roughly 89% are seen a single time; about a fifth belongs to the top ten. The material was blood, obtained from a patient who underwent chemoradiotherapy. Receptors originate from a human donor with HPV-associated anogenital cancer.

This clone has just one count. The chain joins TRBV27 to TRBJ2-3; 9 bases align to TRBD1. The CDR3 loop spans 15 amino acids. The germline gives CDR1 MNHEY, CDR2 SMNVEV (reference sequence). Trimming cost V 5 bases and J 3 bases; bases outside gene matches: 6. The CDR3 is CASSLNRGRTDTQYF. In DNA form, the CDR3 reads TGTGCCAGCAGTCTGAACAGGGGGCGAACAGATACGCAGTATTTT.

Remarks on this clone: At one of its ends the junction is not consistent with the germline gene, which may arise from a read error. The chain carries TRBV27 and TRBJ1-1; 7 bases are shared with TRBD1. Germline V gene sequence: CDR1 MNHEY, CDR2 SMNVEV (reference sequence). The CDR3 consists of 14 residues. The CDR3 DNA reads TGCGCCAGCAGGGGGTGGGAGGTGAAGACTGAAGCTTTCTTT. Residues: CASRGWEVKTEAFF.

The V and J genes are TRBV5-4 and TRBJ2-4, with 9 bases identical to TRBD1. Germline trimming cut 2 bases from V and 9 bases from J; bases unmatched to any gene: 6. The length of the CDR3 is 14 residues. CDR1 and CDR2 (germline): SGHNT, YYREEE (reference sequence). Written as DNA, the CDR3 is TGTGCCAGCAGCTTCCCCGGGACAGGGACCATTCAGTACTTC. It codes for CASSFPGTGTIQYF.

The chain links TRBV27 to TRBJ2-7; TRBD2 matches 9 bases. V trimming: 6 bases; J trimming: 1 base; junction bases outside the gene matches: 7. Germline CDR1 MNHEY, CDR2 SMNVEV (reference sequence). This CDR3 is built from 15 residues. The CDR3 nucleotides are TGTGCCAGCAGGGCACTAGCGGGCCAATCCTACGAGCAGTACTTC. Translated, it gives CASRALAGQSYEQYF.

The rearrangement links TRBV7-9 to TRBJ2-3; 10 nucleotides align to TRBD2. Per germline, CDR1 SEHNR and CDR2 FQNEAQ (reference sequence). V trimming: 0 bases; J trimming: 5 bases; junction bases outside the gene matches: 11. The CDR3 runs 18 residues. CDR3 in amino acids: CASSLAIQREGRKDTQYF. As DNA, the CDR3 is TGTGCCAGCAGCTTAGCAATCCAGCGGGAGGGCCGGAAAGATACGCAGTATTTT.

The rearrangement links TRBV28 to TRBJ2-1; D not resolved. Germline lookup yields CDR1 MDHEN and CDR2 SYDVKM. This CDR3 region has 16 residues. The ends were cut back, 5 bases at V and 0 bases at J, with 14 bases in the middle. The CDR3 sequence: CASSMDVGSSYNEQFF. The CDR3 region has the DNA TGTGCCAGCAGTATGGACGTTGGAAGCTCCTACAATGAGCAGTTCTTC.

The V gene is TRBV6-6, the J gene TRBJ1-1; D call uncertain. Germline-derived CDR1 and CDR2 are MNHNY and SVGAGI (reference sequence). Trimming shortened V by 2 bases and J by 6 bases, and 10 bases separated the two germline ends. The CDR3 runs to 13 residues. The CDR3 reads CASSYGRRPEAFF. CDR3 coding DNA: TGTGCCAGCAGTTACGGGAGAAGGCCTGAAGCTTTCTTT.

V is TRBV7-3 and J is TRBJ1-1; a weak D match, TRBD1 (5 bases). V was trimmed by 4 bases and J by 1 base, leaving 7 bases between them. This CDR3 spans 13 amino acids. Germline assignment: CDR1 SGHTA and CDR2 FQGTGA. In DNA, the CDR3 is TGTGCCAGCAGCTCCGGGGGGAACACTGAAGCTTTCTTT. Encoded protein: CASSSGGNTEAFF.

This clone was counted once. The CDR3 here is CASSPWTGLYNNSPLHF. The CDR3 bases are TGTGCCAGCAGCCCCTGGACAGGTTTGTATAATAATTCACCCCTCCACTTT. The chain has TRBV9 and TRBJ1-6; 7 bases agree with TRBD1. Per the germline V gene, CDR1 is SGDLS and CDR2 is YYNGEE. V was pared by 4 bases and J by 5 bases, with 12 bases of the junction left unmatched. The CDR3 runs 17 residues.

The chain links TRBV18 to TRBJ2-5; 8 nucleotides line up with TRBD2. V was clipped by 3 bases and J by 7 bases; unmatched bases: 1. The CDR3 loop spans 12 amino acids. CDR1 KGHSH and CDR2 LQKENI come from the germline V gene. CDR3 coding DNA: TGTGCCAGCTCACCGGCGGGGGGGACCCAGTACTTC. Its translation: CASSPAGGTQYF.

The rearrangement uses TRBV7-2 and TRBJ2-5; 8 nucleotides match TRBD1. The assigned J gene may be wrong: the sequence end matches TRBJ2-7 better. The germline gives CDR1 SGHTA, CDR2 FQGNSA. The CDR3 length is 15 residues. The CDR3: CASSPRTGTTYEQYF. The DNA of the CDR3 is TGTGCCAGCAGCCCTCGGACAGGGACCACCTACGAGCAGTACTTC.

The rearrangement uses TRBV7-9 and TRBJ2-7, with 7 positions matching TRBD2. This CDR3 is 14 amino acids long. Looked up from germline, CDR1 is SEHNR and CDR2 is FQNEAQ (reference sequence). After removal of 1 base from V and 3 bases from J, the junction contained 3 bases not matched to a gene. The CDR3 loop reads CASSLDGGSYEQYF. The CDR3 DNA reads TGTGCCAGCAGCTTAGACGGCGGGAGCTACGAGCAGTACTTC.

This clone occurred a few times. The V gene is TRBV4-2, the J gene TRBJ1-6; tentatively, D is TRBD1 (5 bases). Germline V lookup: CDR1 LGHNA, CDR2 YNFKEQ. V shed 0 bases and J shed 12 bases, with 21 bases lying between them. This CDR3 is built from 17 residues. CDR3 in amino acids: CASSQEWGGRSPKPLHF. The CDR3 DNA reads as TGTGCCAGCAGCCAAGAGTGGGGGGGACGGAGCCCAAAACCCCTCCACTTT.

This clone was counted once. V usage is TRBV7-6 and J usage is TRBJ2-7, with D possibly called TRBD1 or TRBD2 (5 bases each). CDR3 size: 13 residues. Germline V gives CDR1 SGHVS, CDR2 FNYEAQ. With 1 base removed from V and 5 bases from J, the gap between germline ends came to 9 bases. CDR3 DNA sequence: TGTGCCAGCAGCTTAGATATGGGGGACGAGCAGTACTTC. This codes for CASSLDMGDEQYF. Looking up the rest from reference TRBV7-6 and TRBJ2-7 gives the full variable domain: GAGVSQSPRYKVTKRGQDVALRCDPISGHVSLYWYRQALGQGPEFLTYFNYEAQQDKSGLPNDRFSAERPEGSISTLTIQRTEQRDSAMYRCASSLDMGDEQYFGPGTRLTVT.

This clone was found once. CDR3: CASSHRGETQYF. In DNA, the CDR3 is TGTGCCAGCAGTCACCGGGGGGAGACCCAGTACTTC. The chain links TRBV6-6 to TRBJ2-5; D perhaps matches TRBD2 (6 bases). In germline, CDR1 is MNHNY, CDR2 SVGAGI (reference sequence). The CDR3 consists of 12 residues. V lost 5 bases, J lost 5 bases, and 9 bases lay in between.

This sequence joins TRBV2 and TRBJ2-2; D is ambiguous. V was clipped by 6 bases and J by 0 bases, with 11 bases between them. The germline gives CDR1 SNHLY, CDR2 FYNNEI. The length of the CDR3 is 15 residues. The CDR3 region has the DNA TGTGCCAGCAGGCAGTGGCAGTCGAACACCGGGGAGCTGTTTTTT. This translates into CASRQWQSNTGELFF.

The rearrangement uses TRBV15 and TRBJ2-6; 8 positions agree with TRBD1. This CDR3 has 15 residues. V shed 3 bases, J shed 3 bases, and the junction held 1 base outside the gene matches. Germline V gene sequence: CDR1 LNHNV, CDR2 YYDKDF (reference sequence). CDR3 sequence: CATSRDRVGANVLTF. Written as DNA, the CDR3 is TGTGCCACCAGCAGGGACAGGGTTGGGGCCAACGTCCTGACTTTC.

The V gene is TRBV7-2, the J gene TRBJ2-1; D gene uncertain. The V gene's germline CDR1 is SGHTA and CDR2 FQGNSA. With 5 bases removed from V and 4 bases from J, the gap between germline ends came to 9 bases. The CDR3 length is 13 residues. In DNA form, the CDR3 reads TGTGCCAGCAGCCCCTACAGATACAATGAGCAGTTCTTC. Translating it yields CASSPYRYNEQFF.

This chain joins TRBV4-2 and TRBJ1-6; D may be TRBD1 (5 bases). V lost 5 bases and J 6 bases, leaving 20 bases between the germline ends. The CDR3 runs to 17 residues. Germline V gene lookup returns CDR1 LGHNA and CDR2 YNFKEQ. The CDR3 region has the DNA TGTGCCAGCAGCTTGATGTTCGGGGCCAACCGTAATTCACCCCTCCACTTT. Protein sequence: CASSLMFGANRNSPLHF.

The CDR3 coding sequence is TGTGCCAGCAGCTTGAGCTCCTACGAGCAGTACTTC. Protein: CASSLSSYEQYF. The rearrangement uses TRBV7-2 and TRBJ2-7; D uncertain. Germline loops: CDR1 SGHTA, CDR2 FQGNSA. CDR3 length: 12 residues. V was cut by 3 bases and J by 0 bases, with 3 bases left in between.

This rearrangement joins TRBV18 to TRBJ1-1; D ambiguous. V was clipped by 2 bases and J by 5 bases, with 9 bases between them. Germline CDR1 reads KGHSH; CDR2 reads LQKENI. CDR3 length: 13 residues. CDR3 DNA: TGTGCCAGCTCACCAGACGCGAAAACTGAAGCTTTCTTT. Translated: CASSPDAKTEAFF.

DNA of the CDR3: TGTGCCAGCAGCGTTGCGGGGCATCGAATTTCACCCCTCCACTTT. Translated, it gives CASSVAGHRISPLHF. The V and J genes are TRBV9 and TRBJ1-6; weak D call: TRBD1 (5 bases). Germline V gene lookup returns CDR1 SGDLS and CDR2 YYNGEE. The CDR3 loop spans 15 amino acids. The V end lost 2 bases, the J end lost 9 bases, and 15 bases lay between the germline ends. The full variable domain, its missing parts supplied by reference TRBV9 and TRBJ1-6, is DSGVTQTPKHLITATGQRVTLRCSPRSGDLSVYWYQQSLDQGLQFLIQYYNGEERAKGNILERFSAQQFPDLHSELNLSSLELGDSALYFCASSVAGHRISPLHFGNGTRLTVT.

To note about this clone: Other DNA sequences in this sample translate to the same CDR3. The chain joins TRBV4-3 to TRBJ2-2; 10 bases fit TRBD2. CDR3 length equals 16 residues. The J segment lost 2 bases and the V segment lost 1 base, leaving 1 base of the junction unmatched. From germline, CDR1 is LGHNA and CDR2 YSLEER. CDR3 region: CASSQGTSGNTGELFF. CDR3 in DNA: TGCGCCAGCAGCCAAGGGACTAGCGGCAACACCGGGGAGCTGTTTTTT.

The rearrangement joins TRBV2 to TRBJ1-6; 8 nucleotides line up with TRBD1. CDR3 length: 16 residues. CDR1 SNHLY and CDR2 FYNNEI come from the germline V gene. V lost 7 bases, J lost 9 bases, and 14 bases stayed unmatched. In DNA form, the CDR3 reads TGTGCCAGCACCCAGAGGCGACAGGGGTCCCCTTCACCCCTCCACTTT. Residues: CASTQRRQGSPSPLHF.

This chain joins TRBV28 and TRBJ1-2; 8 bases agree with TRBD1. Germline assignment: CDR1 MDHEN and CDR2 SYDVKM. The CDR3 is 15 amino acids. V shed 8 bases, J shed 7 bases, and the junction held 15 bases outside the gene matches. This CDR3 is CASRDSIGQGSGYTF. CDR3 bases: TGTGCCAGCCGGGACAGCATAGGACAGGGAAGTGGCTACACCTTC.